This T cell receptor (beta chain) was sequenced in a study of PD-1 blockade in classical Hodgkin lymphoma. The germline V gene encodes CDR1 MDHEN and CDR2 SYDVKM. The germline V and J ends were trimmed by 2 bases and 6 bases, with 8 bases remaining between them. The CDR3 spans 13 residues. The repertoire was sequenced with immunoSEQ multiplex PCR; TCRdb's copy has only in-frame clones and lacks some. Of some 40,000 clones in the sample, around 70% were seen once. Each patient experienced a relapse that followed autologous stem cell transplantation, and brentuximab vedotin exposure varied. The chain recombines TRBV28 with TRBJ2-1; D gene unclear. The receptor comes from a human donor with classical Hodgkin lymphoma. The sample here was peripheral blood mononuclear cells (PBMCs), taken before the second cycle of nivolumab. The CDR3 region is CASSLMWGNEQFF. CDR3 DNA sequence: TGTGCCAGCAGTTTAATGTGGGGCAATGAGCAGTTCTTC.